Shown below are 32 T cell receptor beta chains from a single sample sequenced in a study of PD-L1 blockade in urothelial cancer. Time point given: pretreatment peripheral blood. Method: immunoSEQ multiplex PCR; TCRdb's copy keeps in-frame clones and lacks some. This table holds 50,000 to 65,000 clones, 65% to 90% found once. This specimen consisted of PBMCs, obtained around atezolizumab (anti-PD-L1) treatment. The receptors were sampled from a man in his 70s with urothelial cancer.

V gene TRBV11-2 combines with J gene TRBJ2-5; 10 positions match TRBD1. Trimming removed 5 bases from V and 4 bases from J; junction bases left unmatched: 7. CDR3 size: 15 residues. Germline V gene lookup returns CDR1 SGHAT and CDR2 FQNNGV. The CDR3 here is CASSSDRGPVETQYF. CDR3 bases: TGTGCCAGCAGCAGCGACAGGGGGCCGGTAGAGACCCAGTACTTC. Using reference TRBV11-2 and TRBJ2-5 for the parts outside the CDR3, the full variable domain is EAGVAQSPRYKIIEKRQSVAFWCNPISGHATLYWYQQILGQGPKLLIQFQNNGVVDDSQLPKDRFSAERLKGVDSTLKIQPAKLEDSAVYLCASSSDRGPVETQYFGPGTRLLVL.

The chain links TRBV7-9 to TRBJ1-4; the D gene is possibly TRBD1 (5 bases). Deletions cut 2 bases from V and 7 bases from J, with 8 bases between. The CDR3 totals 13 residues. Germline CDR1 is SEHNR and CDR2 is FQNEAQ (reference sequence). CDR3 amino acids: CASSLSTGEKLFF. In nucleotides, the CDR3 is TGTGCCAGCAGCTTATCCACAGGTGAAAAACTGTTTTTT.

The chain has TRBV19 and TRBJ1-5; 8 nucleotides align to TRBD1. The CDR3 is 16 residues long. Per germline, CDR1 LNHDA and CDR2 SQIVND (reference sequence). V was clipped by 6 bases and J by 2 bases; unmatched bases: 9. The CDR3 region has the DNA TGTGCCAGTAGGATACAGGGGGGTATAGGCAATCAGCCCCAGCATTTT. Translating gives CASRIQGGIGNQPQHF.

The gene calls are TRBV7-3 and TRBJ1-1; D call uncertain. This CDR3 has 14 residues. Germline CDR1 SGHTA, CDR2 FQGTGA. Trimming took off 6 bases at V and 3 bases at J, with 14 bases between the two ends. In nucleotides, the CDR3 is TGTGCCAGCAGTTCGCGAGGGCAGGACACTGAAGCTTTCTTT. Its protein is CASSSRGQDTEAFF.

The chain couples TRBV30 to TRBJ2-2; TRBD2 matches 10 bases. Germline CDR1 GTSNPN, CDR2 SVGIG (reference sequence). Trimming at V came to 4 bases and at J to 6 bases, leaving 5 bases not matched to a gene. This CDR3 spans 14 amino acids. The CDR3 DNA reads as TGTGCCTGGATTCCTAGCGGGAGCTCCGGGGAGCTGTTTTTT. Encoded protein: CAWIPSGSSGELFF.

The chain has TRBV5-3 and TRBJ1-2; 7 bases are a match to TRBD1. TRBV5-3 is an open reading frame whose function is uncertain. The CDR3 loop spans 20 amino acids. V lost 0 bases and J lost 8; bases outside the gene matches: 25. The chain's CDR3 is CARSLDEGSTGPSRYRGYTF. CDR3 DNA: TGTGCCAGAAGCTTGGATGAGGGGTCGACAGGGCCAAGCCGCTATCGAGGCTACACCTTC.

The CDR3 spells CAIKTSQGSEAFF. For the CDR3, the DNA is TGTGCCATCAAAACTTCACAGGGGAGTGAAGCTTTCTTT. The rearrangement links TRBV10-3 to TRBJ1-1, with 7 nucleotides matching TRBD1. Germline loops: CDR1 ENHRY, CDR2 SYGVKD. The CDR3 has 13 residues. The ends lost 7 bases at V and 7 bases at J; junction bases unmatched: 9.

J is TRBJ1-5 and V is TRBV19; TRBD1 might be the D (5 bases). The CDR3 totals 12 residues. The V gene's germline CDR1 is LNHDA and CDR2 SQIVND (reference sequence). The V gene lost 3 bases and the J gene lost 7 bases, with 7 bases spanning the gap. The CDR3 loop is CASSIRGQPQHF. CDR3 sequence (DNA): TGTGCCAGTAGTATTAGGGGACAGCCCCAGCATTTT.

The rearrangement joins TRBV5-6 to TRBJ2-1, with TRBD2 identical over 7 bases. This CDR3 is 14 amino acids long. V lost 6 bases, J lost 0 bases, and 3 bases stayed unmatched. Germline-derived CDR1 and CDR2 are SGHDT and YYEEEE. The CDR3 protein is CASTSGSSYNEQFF. CDR3 DNA sequence: TGTGCCAGCACTAGCGGAAGCTCCTACAATGAGCAGTTCTTC.

The chain combines TRBV28 with TRBJ2-5, with a tentative D call TRBD1 (6 bases). CDR3 size: 15 residues. V lost 5 bases and J 9 bases, leaving 22 bases between the germline ends. Germline CDR1 is MDHEN and CDR2 is SYDVKM. This chain's CDR3 is CASSPAWGQSRAQYF. As DNA, the CDR3 is TGTGCCAGCAGTCCCGCCTGGGGGCAATCCCGGGCCCAGTACTTC.

This sequence joins TRBV11-2 and TRBJ2-3, with TRBD2 identical over 8 bases. This CDR3 region has 17 residues. CDR1 and CDR2 from the germline V gene are SGHAT and FQNNGV. The J segment lost 3 bases and the V segment lost 1 base, leaving 9 bases of the junction unmatched. DNA of the CDR3: TGTGCCAGCAGCTTAGGGGCGAGCGGGAGCAGGACAGATACGCAGTATTTT. Its protein product is CASSLGASGSRTDTQYF.

This clone turned up a few times. V is TRBV27 and J is TRBJ1-1; D possibly corresponds to TRBD1 (5 bases). The CDR3 is made up of 14 amino acids. Germline V CDR1 and CDR2: MNHEY, SMNVEV (reference sequence). Trimming left V 6 bases short and J 1 base short, with 12 bases between. The CDR3 sequence: CASSFRDANTEAFF. The CDR3 bases are TGTGCCAGCAGCTTCAGGGATGCGAACACTGAAGCTTTCTTT.

The CDR3, as DNA: TGCAGCGTTGAAAGTCCGGGGGGCAATGAAGAGACCCAGTACTTC. Translating it yields CSVESPGGNEETQYF. The chain uses TRBV29-1 and TRBJ2-5; a possible D gene is TRBD2 (7 bases). CDR3 length equals 15 residues. From germline, CDR1 is SQVTM and CDR2 ANQGSEA. Trimming shortened V by 2 bases and J by 3 bases, and 16 bases separated the two germline ends.

The chain carries TRBV29-1 and TRBJ1-1, with D possibly matching TRBD1 (6 bases). Germline CDR1 SQVTM, CDR2 ANQGSEA. This CDR3 comprises 13 residues. The V and J ends lost 7 bases and 4 bases respectively, with 16 bases between them. CDR3 residues: CSGEQGGATEAFF. In nucleotides, the CDR3 is TGCAGCGGGGAACAGGGAGGGGCCACTGAAGCTTTCTTT.

The chain combines TRBV7-2 with TRBJ1-2; tentative D call: TRBD1 (6 bases). The CDR3 sequence is 14 residues long. The germline V gene has CDR1 SGHTA and CDR2 FQGNSA. Trimming took 4 bases from V and 2 from J, leaving 11 bases between them. The CDR3: CASSWVQGNYGYTF. In DNA, the CDR3 is TGTGCCAGCAGCTGGGTTCAGGGGAACTATGGCTACACCTTC.

This clone was counted once. J is TRBJ2-5 and V is TRBV2; possibly TRBD1 for D (7 bases). Trimming shortened V by 0 bases and J by 5 bases, and 16 bases separated the two germline ends. Germline assignment: CDR1 SNHLY and CDR2 FYNNEI. The CDR3 contains 16 residues. As DNA, the CDR3 is TGTGCCAGCAGTGAAGCCTATCAGGGGGGTGGCGAGACCCAGTACTTC. It encodes CASSEAYQGGGETQYF.

The rearrangement links TRBV29-1 to TRBJ1-1, with 9 bases identical to TRBD1. CDR3 length: 13 amino acids. With V trimmed by 7 bases and J by 6 bases, 9 bases remained unmatched. The V gene's germline CDR1 is SQVTM and CDR2 ANQGSEA. DNA for the CDR3: TGCAGCGCTTTGACAGGGGGAGGTCCTGAAGCTTTCTTT. It translates to CSALTGGGPEAFF.

V is TRBV5-6 and J is TRBJ1-2; D call uncertain. The CDR3 consists of 13 residues. The germline V gene has CDR1 SGHDT and CDR2 YYEEEE. V lost 0 bases to trimming and J lost 5 bases, with 8 bases between them. The CDR3 here is CASSLGRVYGYTF. CDR3 DNA sequence: TGTGCCAGCAGCTTGGGGCGGGTTTATGGCTACACCTTC.

The CDR3 sequence: CASSEIGTGDTGELFF. CDR3 in DNA: TGTGCCAGCAGTGAAATCGGGACAGGGGACACCGGGGAGCTGTTTTTT. This chain uses TRBV2 with TRBJ2-2; 10 positions match TRBD1. Losses at the gene ends were 2 bases for V and 3 bases for J; bases not matched to a gene: 3. The CDR3 consists of 16 residues. Germline CDR1 and CDR2: SNHLY and FYNNEI. Together with reference TRBV2 and TRBJ2-2, the CDR3 gives the full variable domain: EPEVTQTPSHQVTQMGQEVILRCVPISNHLYFYWYRQILGQKVEFLVSFYNNEISEKSEIFDDQFSVERPDGSNFTLKIRSTKLEDSAMYFCASSEIGTGDTGELFFGEGSRLTVL.

The rearrangement uses TRBV30 and TRBJ2-4, with 7 bases identical to TRBD1. The CDR3 runs to 18 residues. Germline V gene data show CDR1 as GTSNPN and CDR2 as SVGIG (reference sequence). J gave up 1 base and V 3 bases, and 15 bases lay outside the gene matches. The CDR3 spells CAWSVRGKGLWAKNIQYF. In DNA, the CDR3 is TGTGCCTGGAGCGTCAGGGGGAAAGGATTATGGGCCAAAAACATTCAGTACTTC.

Only a few counts were recorded for this clone. The chain combines TRBV19 with TRBJ1-5; 9 bases match TRBD1. Trimming cost V 5 bases and J 11 bases; bases outside gene matches: 16. This CDR3 has 16 residues. The germline V gene encodes CDR1 LNHDA and CDR2 SQIVND (reference sequence). The CDR3 DNA reads as TGTGCCAGTAGTCGACGGGACAGGGTTTTTGACGGAGCCCAGCATTTT. Amino acid sequence: CASSRRDRVFDGAQHF.

The chain links TRBV27 to TRBJ1-5, with a weak D call TRBD1 (5 bases). This CDR3 contains 15 residues. The V gene lost 4 bases and the J gene lost 0 bases, with 10 bases spanning the gap. Per germline, CDR1 MNHEY and CDR2 SMNVEV (reference sequence). CDR3 sequence (DNA): TGTGCCAGCAGTTCGGAAGGGGTTAGCAATCAGCCCCAGCATTTT. It specifies CASSSEGVSNQPQHF.

The rearrangement joins TRBV5-1 to TRBJ2-7; weak D call: TRBD2 (6 bases). This CDR3 spans 15 amino acids. Germline V gene data show CDR1 as SGHRS and CDR2 as YFSETQ. V was shortened by 0 bases and J by 0 bases, with 10 bases between the two germline ends. The CDR3 sequence: CASSLDGRGSYEQYF. The DNA of the CDR3 is TGCGCCAGCAGCTTGGACGGGAGAGGCTCCTACGAGCAGTACTTC.

Notes on this clone: Within the sample, other DNA sequences also encode this same CDR3. The gene calls are TRBV9 and TRBJ2-2; TRBD2 matches 9 bases. This CDR3 has 16 amino acids. V dropped 0 bases and J dropped 6; count of bases not matched to a gene: 6. From germline, CDR1 is SGDLS and CDR2 YYNGEE. CDR3 residues: CASSVVGLAASGELFF. The CDR3 DNA reads as TGTGCCAGCAGCGTAGTGGGACTAGCAGCGTCCGGGGAGCTGTTTTTT.

This chain connects TRBV2 to TRBJ2-5; TRBD2 matches 8 bases. CDR1 is SNHLY, CDR2 FYNNEI, per germline. This CDR3 contains 14 residues. The V segment lost 4 bases and the J segment 5 bases; nucleotides outside the gene matches: 6. For the CDR3, the DNA is TGTGCCAGCAGTGTTAACGGGAGGGCCGAGACCCAGTACTTC. Its protein product is CASSVNGRAETQYF.

The rearrangement joins TRBV11-3 to TRBJ2-1; D not resolved. V gave up 2 bases and J gave up 8 bases, with 4 bases separating them. Germline V CDR1 and CDR2: SGHNT, YENEEA. The CDR3 spans 11 residues. The CDR3, as DNA: TGTGCCAGCAGCTTACGCGATGAGCAGTTCTTC. Translation: CASSLRDEQFF.

V is TRBV7-2 and J is TRBJ1-3, with D unresolved. Per germline, CDR1 SGHTA and CDR2 FQGNSA. CDR3 length: 16 residues. The V end was cut by 1 base, the J end by 2 bases, with 12 bases between. CDR3 region: CASSLGANRAGNTIYF. CDR3 nucleotides: TGTGCCAGCAGCTTAGGGGCAAATAGAGCTGGAAACACCATATATTTT.

The chain employs TRBV5-1 and TRBJ1-4; a possible D gene is TRBD1 (5 bases). CDR1 and CDR2 from the germline V gene are SGHRS and YFSETQ. This CDR3 comprises 15 residues. The V gene lost 0 bases and the J gene lost 8 bases, with 14 bases spanning the gap. This chain's CDR3 is CASSLAGTGGEKLFF. The CDR3 coding sequence is TGCGCCAGCAGCTTGGCCGGGACGGGAGGGGAAAAACTGTTTTTT. The variable domain in full, completed from reference TRBV5-1 and TRBJ1-4, reads KAGVTQTPRYLIKTRGQQVTLSCSPISGHRSVSWYQQTPGQGLQFLFEYFSETQRNKGNFPGRFSGRQFSNSRSEMNVSTLELGDSALYLCASSLAGTGGEKLFFGSGTQLSVL.

The chain couples TRBV6-1 to TRBJ1-5; D is uncertain. There are 15 residues in the CDR3. Germline V CDR1 and CDR2: MNHNS, SASEGT. The V end was cut by 2 bases, the J end by 0 bases, with 8 bases between. The CDR3 protein is CASSELQNSNQPQHF. CDR3 DNA sequence: TGTGCCAGCAGTGAACTACAGAATAGCAATCAGCCCCAGCATTTT.

The V and J genes are TRBV10-3 and TRBJ2-7; TRBD1 agrees at 7 bases. The J segment lost 5 bases and the V segment lost 0 bases, leaving 7 bases of the junction unmatched. CDR1 is ENHRY and CDR2 is SYGVKD in the germline V gene. CDR3 length: 15 amino acids. CDR3 sequence (DNA): TGTGCCATCAGTGAGTCCACTGGACAGGTAGACGAGCAGTACTTC. Protein: CAISESTGQVDEQYF.

In DNA form, the CDR3 reads TGTGCCAGCAGTTCTAGCGGGATAGAGCAGTTCTTC. Protein: CASSSSGIEQFF. This chain connects TRBV11-2 to TRBJ2-1; TRBD2 matches at 9 bases. This CDR3 spans 12 amino acids. Germline V lookup: CDR1 SGHAT, CDR2 FQNNGV. Losses at the gene ends were 6 bases for V and 10 bases for J; bases not matched to a gene: 4.

This sequence joins TRBV6-5 and TRBJ1-1, with D maybe TRBD1 (5 bases). Per germline, CDR1 MNHEY and CDR2 SVGAGI. The CDR3 has 15 amino acids. With 6 bases removed from V and 0 bases from J, the gap between germline ends came to 14 bases. DNA of the CDR3: TGTGCCAGCAGACTTGGGTGGGACTTGAACACTGAAGCTTTCTTT. Translation: CASRLGWDLNTEAFF.